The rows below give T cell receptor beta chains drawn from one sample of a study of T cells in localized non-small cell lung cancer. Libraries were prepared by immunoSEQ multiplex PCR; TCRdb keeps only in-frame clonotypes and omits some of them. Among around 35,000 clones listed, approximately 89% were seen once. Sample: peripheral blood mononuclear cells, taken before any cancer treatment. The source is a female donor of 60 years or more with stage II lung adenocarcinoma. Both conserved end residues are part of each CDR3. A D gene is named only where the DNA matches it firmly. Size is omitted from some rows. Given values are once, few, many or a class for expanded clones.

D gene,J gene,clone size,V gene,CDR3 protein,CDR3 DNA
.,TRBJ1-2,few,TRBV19,CASRGTPYGYTF,TGTGCCAGTCGAGGGACACCTTATGGCTACACCTTC
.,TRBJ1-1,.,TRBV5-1,CASSLMTSTNTEAFF,TGCGCCAGCAGCTTAATGACATCGACGAACACTGAAGCTTTCTTT
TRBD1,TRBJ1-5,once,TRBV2,CASSLTGPDQPQHF,TGTGCCAGCAGTTTGACAGGGCCTGATCAGCCCCAGCATTTT
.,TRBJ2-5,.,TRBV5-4,CASSLGGRTQETQYF,TGTGCCAGCAGCTTGGGTGGGAGGACCCAAGAGACCCAGTACTTC
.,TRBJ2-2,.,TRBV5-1,CASKRASDTGELFF,TGCGCCAGCAAGAGGGCGTCGGACACCGGGGAGCTGTTTTTT
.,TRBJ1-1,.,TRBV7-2,CASSPRGQWNTEAFF,TGTGCCAGCAGCCCCAGAGGACAGTGGAACACTGAAGCTTTCTTT
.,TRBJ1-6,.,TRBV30,CAWSVQGYSPLHF,TGTGCCTGGAGTGTACAGGGATATTCACCCCTCCACTTT
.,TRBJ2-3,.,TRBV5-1,CASSPLGQLTDTQYF,TGCGCCAGCAGCCCCTTGGGGCAACTTACAGATACGCAGTATTTT
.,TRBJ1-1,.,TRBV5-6,CASSRMSFEAFF,TGTGCCAGCAGCAGGATGAGTTTTGAAGCTTTCTTT
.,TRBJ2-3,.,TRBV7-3,CASSLGGKDTQYF,TGTGCCAGCAGCCTCGGGGGCAAAGATACGCAGTATTTT
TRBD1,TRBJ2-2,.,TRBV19,CASSGRTGNTGELFF,TGTGCCAGTAGTGGTCGGACAGGGAACACCGGGGAGCTGTTTTTT
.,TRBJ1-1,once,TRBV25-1,CASSANRNTEAFF,TGTGCCAGCAGTGCAAACAGAAACACTGAAGCTTTCTTT
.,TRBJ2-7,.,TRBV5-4,CASSLGGSSYEQYF,TGTGCCAGCAGCTTAGGAGGGAGCTCCTACGAGCAGTACTTC
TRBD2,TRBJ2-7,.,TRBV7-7,CASSSGLVGDEQYF,TGTGCCAGCAGCTCCGGACTAGTAGGGGACGAGCAGTACTTC
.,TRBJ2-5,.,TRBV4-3,CASSQDMLRVQETQYF,TGCGCCAGCAGCCAAGATATGCTCCGGGTTCAAGAGACCCAGTACTTC
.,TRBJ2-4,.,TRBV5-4,CASSSDGAKNIQYF,TGTGCCAGCAGTTCAGACGGAGCCAAAAACATTCAGTACTTC
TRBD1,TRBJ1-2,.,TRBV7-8,CASSLDNRGYGYTF,TGTGCCAGCAGCTTAGATAACAGGGGGTACGGCTACACCTTC
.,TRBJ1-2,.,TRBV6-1,CASKIGGGDGYTF,TGTGCCAGCAAAATTGGAGGGGGGGACGGCTACACCTTC
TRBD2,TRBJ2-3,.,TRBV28,CASSPDLGLAGYPRDTQYF,TGTGCCAGCAGTCCAGACCTCGGACTAGCGGGTTACCCGAGGGATACGCAGTATTTT
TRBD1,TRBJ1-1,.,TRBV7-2,CASSQIGQGVTEAFF,TGTGCCAGCAGCCAGATAGGACAGGGGGTAACCGAAGCTTTCTTT
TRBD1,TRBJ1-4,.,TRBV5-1,CASSQTGPDEKLFF,TGCGCCAGCAGCCAGACAGGGCCAGATGAAAAACTGTTTTTT
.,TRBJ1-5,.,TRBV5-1,CASSPGQKSNQPQHF,TGCGCCAGCAGCCCAGGACAGAAAAGCAATCAGCCCCAGCATTTT
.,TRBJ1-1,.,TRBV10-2,CASSVGRTNTEAFF,TGCGCCAGCAGTGTTGGCAGAACGAACACTGAAGCTTTCTTT
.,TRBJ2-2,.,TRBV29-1,CSGANVRSGELFF,TGCAGTGGGGCAAACGTCCGATCCGGGGAGCTGTTTTTT
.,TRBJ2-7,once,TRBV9,CASSPAGRNDEQYF,TGTGCCAGCAGCCCCGCAGGGAGGAACGACGAGCAGTACTTC
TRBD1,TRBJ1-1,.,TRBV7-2,CASSLGQSNTEAFF,TGTGCCAGCAGCTTGGGACAGTCTAACACTGAAGCTTTCTTT
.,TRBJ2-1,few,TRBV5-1,CASSLELTDEQFF,TGCGCCAGCAGCTTGGAACTAACCGATGAGCAGTTCTTC
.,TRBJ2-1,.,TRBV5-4,CASSVGLGVGQFF,TGTGCCAGCAGCGTAGGACTGGGGGTCGGGCAGTTCTTC
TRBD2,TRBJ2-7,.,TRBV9,CASSPRPSSGRAHSGEQYF,TGTGCCAGCAGCCCCCGGCCCTCTAGCGGGAGGGCCCATTCGGGCGAGCAGTACTTC
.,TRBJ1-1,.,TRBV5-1,CASSLQDLGTRTEAFF,TGCGCCAGCAGCCTTCAGGATTTGGGGACGAGGACTGAAGCTTTCTTT
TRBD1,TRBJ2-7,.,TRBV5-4,CASSLAGQGSYEQYF,TGTGCCAGCAGCTTAGCTGGACAGGGCTCCTACGAGCAGTACTTC
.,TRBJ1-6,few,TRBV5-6,CASSLGNTPRDSPLHF,TGTGCCAGCAGCTTGGGAAACACGCCAAGGGATTCACCCCTCCACTTT
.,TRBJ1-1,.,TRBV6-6,CASAEFTGREAFF,TGTGCCAGCGCCGAGTTTACCGGGCGTGAAGCTTTCTTT
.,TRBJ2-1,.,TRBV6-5,CASSLDPSREQFF,TGTGCCAGCAGCCTAGACCCGTCGAGGGAGCAGTTCTTC
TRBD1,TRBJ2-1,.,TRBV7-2,CASSLAIGTEYNEQFF,TGTGCCAGCAGCTTAGCGATTGGGACAGAGTACAATGAGCAGTTCTTC
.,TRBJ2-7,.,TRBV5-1,CASSLELWDEQYF,TGCGCCAGCAGCTTGGAACTATGGGACGAGCAGTACTTC
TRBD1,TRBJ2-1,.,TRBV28,CASSGMGTGGNDEQFF,TGTGCCAGCAGTGGTATGGGGACAGGGGGAAACGATGAGCAGTTCTTC
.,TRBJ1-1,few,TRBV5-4,CASSWAPTFEAFF,TGTGCCAGCAGCTGGGCGCCGACATTTGAAGCTTTCTTT
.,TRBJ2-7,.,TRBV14,CASSHWDTTYEQYF,TGTGCCAGCAGCCACTGGGACACAACCTACGAGCAGTACTTC
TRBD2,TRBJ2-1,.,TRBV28,CASTGTSGFNEQFF,TGTGCCAGTACCGGGACTAGCGGGTTCAATGAGCAGTTCTTC
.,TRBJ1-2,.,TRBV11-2,CASSLDLAARRGYGYTF,TGTGCCAGCAGCTTAGATCTTGCGGCCCGGAGAGGCTATGGCTACACCTTC
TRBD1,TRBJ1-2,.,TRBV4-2,CASSQEGRGDSYTF,TGTGCCAGCAGCCAAGAGGGCAGGGGGGATAGCTACACCTTC
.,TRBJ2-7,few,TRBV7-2,CASSLALSRSYEQYF,TGTGCCAGCAGCTTAGCGTTGAGCCGGTCCTACGAGCAGTACTTC
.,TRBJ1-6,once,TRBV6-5,CASSYDSGGNSPLHF,TGTGCCAGCAGTTACGATTCCGGGGGTAATTCACCCCTCCACTTT
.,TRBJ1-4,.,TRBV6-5,CASGRGEKLFF,TGTGCCAGTGGTCGGGGTGAAAAACTGTTTTTT
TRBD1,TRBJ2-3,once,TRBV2,CASTQQRGRNTQYF,TGTGCCAGCACCCAGCAGAGGGGGCGCAATACGCAGTATTTT
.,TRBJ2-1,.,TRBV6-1,CASSEGYRIEQFF,TGTGCCAGCAGTGAAGGGTACAGGATTGAGCAGTTCTTC
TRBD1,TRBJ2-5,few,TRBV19,CASSLTGQGRLGTQYF,TGTGCCAGTAGTTTAACGGGACAGGGACGACTGGGGACCCAGTACTTC